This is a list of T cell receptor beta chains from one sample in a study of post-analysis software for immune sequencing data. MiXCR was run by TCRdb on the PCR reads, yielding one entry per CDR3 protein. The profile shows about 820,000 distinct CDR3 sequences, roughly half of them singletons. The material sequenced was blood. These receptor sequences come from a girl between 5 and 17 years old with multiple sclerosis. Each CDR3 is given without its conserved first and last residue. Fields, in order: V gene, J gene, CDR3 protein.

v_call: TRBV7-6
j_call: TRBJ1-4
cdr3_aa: ASSLDGDINEKLF

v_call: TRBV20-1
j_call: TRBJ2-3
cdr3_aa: SAAGDGAADTQY

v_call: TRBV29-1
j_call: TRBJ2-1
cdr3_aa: SAPTVRGIDEQF

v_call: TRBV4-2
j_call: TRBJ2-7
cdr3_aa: ASSQDQKHESYEQY

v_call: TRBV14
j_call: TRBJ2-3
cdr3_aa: ASSLLGIRTSDTQY

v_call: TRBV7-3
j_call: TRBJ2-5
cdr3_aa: ASNLRGLRQETQY

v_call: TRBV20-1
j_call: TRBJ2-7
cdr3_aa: SARSPSGPYEQY

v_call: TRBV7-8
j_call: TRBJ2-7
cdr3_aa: ASSLAMDSSYEQY

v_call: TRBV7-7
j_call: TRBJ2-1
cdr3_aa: ASSPRTSGRYNEQF

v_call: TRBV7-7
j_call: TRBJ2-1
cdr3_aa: ASSLGDLSYNEQF

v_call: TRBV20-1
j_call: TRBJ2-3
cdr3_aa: SARERPGTGVTDTQY

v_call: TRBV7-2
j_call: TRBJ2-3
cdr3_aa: ASSLAVAAQY

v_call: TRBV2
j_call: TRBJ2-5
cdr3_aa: ASRGDFGQETQY

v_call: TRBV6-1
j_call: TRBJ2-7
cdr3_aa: AGGARWGQDEQY

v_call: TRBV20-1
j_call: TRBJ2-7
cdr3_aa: SARDIMARGGPTYEQY

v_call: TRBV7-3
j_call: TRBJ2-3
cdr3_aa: ASSLTLAGATDTQY

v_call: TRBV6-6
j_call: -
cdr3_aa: ASLPGTGWYEQY

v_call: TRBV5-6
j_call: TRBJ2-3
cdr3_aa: ASKLRDTDTQY

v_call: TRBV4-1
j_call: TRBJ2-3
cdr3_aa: ASSQVGLATDTQY

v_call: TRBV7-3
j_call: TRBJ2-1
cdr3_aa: ASSLSGGAAYNEQF

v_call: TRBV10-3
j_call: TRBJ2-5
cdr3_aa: AISEDSSGVYQETQY

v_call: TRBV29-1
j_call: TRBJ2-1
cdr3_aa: SATPWERGSYNEQF

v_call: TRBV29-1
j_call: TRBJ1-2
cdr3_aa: SVGAGEGTLYGYT

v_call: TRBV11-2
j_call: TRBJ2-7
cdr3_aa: ASSLNRANSYEQY

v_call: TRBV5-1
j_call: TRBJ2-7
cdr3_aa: ASSIGTGIYEQY

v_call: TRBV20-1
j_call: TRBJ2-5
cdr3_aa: SARDWDTGLETQY

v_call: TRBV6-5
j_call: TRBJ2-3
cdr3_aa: ASTNRGSTDTQY

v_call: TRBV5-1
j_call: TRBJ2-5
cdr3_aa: ASSRLAGIQETQY

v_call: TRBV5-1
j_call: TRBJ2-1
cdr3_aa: ASSLGLPVPGNEQF

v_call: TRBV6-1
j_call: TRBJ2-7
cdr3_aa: ASSEAGTGRYEQY

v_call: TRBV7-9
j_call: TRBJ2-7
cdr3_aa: ASSFSPRADRLHEQY

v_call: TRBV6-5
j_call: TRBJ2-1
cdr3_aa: ASSPPGADYVNEQF

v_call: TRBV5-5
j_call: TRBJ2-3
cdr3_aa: ASSPVWGTDTQY

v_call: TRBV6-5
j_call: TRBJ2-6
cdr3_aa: ASSYSRTGGANVLT

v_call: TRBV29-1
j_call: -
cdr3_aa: SVELAGERNEQF

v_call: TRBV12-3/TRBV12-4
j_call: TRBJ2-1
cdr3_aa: ASSVAGGQVNEQF

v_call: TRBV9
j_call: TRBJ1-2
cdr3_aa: ASSAGLDSSYT

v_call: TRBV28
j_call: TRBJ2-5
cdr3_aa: ASSSHRAPIGEQY

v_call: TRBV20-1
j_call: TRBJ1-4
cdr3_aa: SARGGPTNEKLF

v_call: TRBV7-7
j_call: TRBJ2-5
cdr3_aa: ASSLEKLGPPQY

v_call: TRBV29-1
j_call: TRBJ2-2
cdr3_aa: SVGTGPDTGELF

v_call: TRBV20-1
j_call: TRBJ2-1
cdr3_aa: SARRGERGQF